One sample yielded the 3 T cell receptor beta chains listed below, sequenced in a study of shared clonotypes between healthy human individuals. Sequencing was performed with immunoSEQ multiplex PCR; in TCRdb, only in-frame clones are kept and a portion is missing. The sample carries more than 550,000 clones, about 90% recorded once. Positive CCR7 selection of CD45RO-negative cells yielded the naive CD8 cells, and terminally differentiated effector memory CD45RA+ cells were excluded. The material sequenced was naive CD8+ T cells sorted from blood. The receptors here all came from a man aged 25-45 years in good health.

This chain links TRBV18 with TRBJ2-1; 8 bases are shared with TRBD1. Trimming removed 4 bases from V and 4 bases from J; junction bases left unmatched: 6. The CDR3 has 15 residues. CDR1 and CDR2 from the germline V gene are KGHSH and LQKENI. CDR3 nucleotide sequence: TGTGCCAGCTCACTACCGGGACAGGTATACAATGAGCAGTTCTTC. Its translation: CASSLPGQVYNEQFF.

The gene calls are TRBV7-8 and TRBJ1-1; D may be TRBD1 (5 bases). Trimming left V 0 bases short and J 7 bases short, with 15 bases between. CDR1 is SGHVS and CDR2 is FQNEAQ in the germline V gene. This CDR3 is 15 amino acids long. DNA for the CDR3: TGTGCCAGCAGCTTAGCTAGTTCGCCAGGGCGTGAAGCTTTCTTT. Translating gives CASSLASSPGREAFF.

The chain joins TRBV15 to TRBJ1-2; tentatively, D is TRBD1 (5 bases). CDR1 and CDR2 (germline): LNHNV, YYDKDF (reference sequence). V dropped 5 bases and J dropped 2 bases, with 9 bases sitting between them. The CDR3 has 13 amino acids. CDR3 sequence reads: CATSGTENYGYTF. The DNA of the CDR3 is TGTGCCACCAGCGGGACGGAGAACTATGGCTACACCTTC.